This T cell receptor (beta chain) stems from a study of B cell selection in AIRE deficiency. General study points: Shared Treg sequences had shorter CDR3s, biased toward rearrangements with few non-templated insertions. Healthy Tconv contained about 35% of shared healthy Treg sequences; only TCRbeta sequenced. Patient Tconv and Treg cells showed healthy-like TCRBV usage, CDR3 length, diversity.

As concerns this clone: What it binds is unknown.

Conventional CD4 T cells were sorted as CD4+CD127+ cells. Measured with immunoSEQ multiplex PCR; TCRdb has only the in-frame clones, and not every one. The sample lists approximately 24,000 clones, nearly 97% occurring once. The sequenced sample consisted of CD4+CD127+ conventional T cells sorted from PBMCs. The TCR was taken from a human donor in good health.

CDR3 DNA: TGCAGTGCTGGCCGAAGGGATGAGCAGTTCTTC. This gives the protein CSAGRRDEQFF. This chain links TRBV20-1 with TRBJ2-1; D gene uncertain. Germline V lookup: CDR1 DFQATT, CDR2 SNEGSKA (reference sequence). There are 11 residues in the CDR3. Trimming left V 5 bases short and J 8 bases short, with 10 bases between.